The 11 T cell receptor beta chains given below trace back to one sample, sequenced in a study of sequential checkpoint blockade in melanoma. The treatment here: randomized to nivolumab then ipilimumab (arm A) or the reverse (arm B). Clones were sequenced by immunoSEQ multiplex PCR, and TCRdb holds only the in-frame ones, with some missing. The profile shows under 45,000 clones, approximately 84% of them singletons. Specimen: CD8+ T cells sorted from blood (inferred from file names), collected from a patient given nivolumab and ipilimumab in sequence. The receptors were sampled from a human donor with melanoma.

This rearrangement joins TRBV7-9 to TRBJ2-7, with D uncertain. This CDR3 comprises 12 residues. Trimming cost V 1 base and J 3 bases, with 4 bases left between them. The germline V gene has CDR1 SEHNR and CDR2 FQNEAQ (reference sequence). The CDR3 spells CASSLGYYEQYF. CDR3 coding DNA: TGTGCCAGCAGCTTAGGCTACTACGAGCAGTACTTC.

The chain carries TRBV7-8 and TRBJ2-1; TRBD2 aligns across 12 bases. Per germline, CDR1 SGHVS and CDR2 FQNEAQ. The CDR3 length is 17 residues. V lost 4 bases to trimming and J lost 8 bases; unmatched junction nucleotides: 12. CDR3 coding DNA: TGTGCCAGCAGCTCCTGGACTAGCGGGATCCGGTACGATGAGCAGTTCTTC. Its protein is CASSSWTSGIRYDEQFF.

V gene TRBV28 combines with J gene TRBJ1-1; the D gene is possibly TRBD1 (6 bases). V was clipped by 3 bases and J by 2 bases, with 13 bases between them. CDR3 length equals 15 residues. Germline-derived CDR1 and CDR2 are MDHEN and SYDVKM. CDR3 nucleotides: TGTGCCAGCAGTTTCGACGCAGGGGCTAACACTGAAGCTTTCTTT. Amino acids: CASSFDAGANTEAFF.

The chain carries TRBV9 and TRBJ2-5; 8 bases are shared with TRBD2. The J call may be mistaken, given a closer DNA end match to TRBJ2-7. CDR3 length equals 16 residues. The germline V gene has CDR1 SGDLS and CDR2 YYNGEE. The CDR3 DNA reads TGTGCCAGCAGCCAGAACCGGGTAGCGGGAAACTACGAGCAGTACTTC. Protein: CASSQNRVAGNYEQYF.

The V gene is TRBV27, the J gene TRBJ2-2, with D possibly matching TRBD2 (6 bases). This CDR3 contains 15 residues. Deletions cut 2 bases from V and 5 bases from J, with 12 bases between. The germline V gene has CDR1 MNHEY and CDR2 SMNVEV (reference sequence). The CDR3 protein is CASSLAGQATGELFF. CDR3 bases: TGTGCCAGCAGTTTAGCGGGGCAAGCAACCGGGGAGCTGTTTTTT.

This clone occurred a few times. The chain is built from TRBV5-4 and TRBJ2-7; no reliable D call. The CDR3 covers 13 residues. The germline CDR1 and CDR2 sequences are SGHNT and YYREEE (reference sequence). With 2 bases removed from V and 3 bases from J, the gap between germline ends came to 9 bases. The CDR3 here is CASSFPGIYEQYF. CDR3 DNA: TGTGCCAGCAGCTTTCCAGGAATCTACGAGCAGTACTTC.

The chain recombines TRBV6-4 with TRBJ2-1, with 8 bases that match TRBD1. Losses at the gene ends were 5 bases for V and 3 bases for J; bases not matched to a gene: 9. Germline lookup yields CDR1 MRHNA and CDR2 SNTAGT. This CDR3 is 16 amino acids long. CDR3: CASSSTGGADYNEQFF. The CDR3 DNA is TGTGCCAGCAGTTCCACAGGGGGTGCAGACTACAATGAGCAGTTCTTC.

This clone was recorded only once. This CDR3 is also generated by other DNA sequences in the sample. The CDR3 DNA sequence: TGTGCCAGTAGTATAGGGCAGGGTAGCAATCAGCCCCAGCATTTT. Protein sequence: CASSIGQGSNQPQHF. The chain uses TRBV19 and TRBJ1-5; possible D gene TRBD1, 5 bases. This CDR3 has 15 amino acids. Germline V CDR1 and CDR2: LNHDA, SQIVND (reference sequence). Trimming took off 1 base at V and 0 bases at J, with 7 bases between the two ends. Drawing the rest from reference TRBV19 and TRBJ1-5, the complete variable domain is DGGITQSPKYLFRKEGQNVTLSCEQNLNHDAMYWYRQDPGQGLRLIYYSQIVNDFQKGDIAEGYSVSREKKESFPLTVTSAQKNPTAFYLCASSIGQGSNQPQHFGDGTRLSIL.

The chain has TRBV28 and TRBJ2-7; 8 positions match TRBD1. The CDR3 runs to 16 residues. V gave up 3 bases and J gave up 4 bases; unmatched junction bases: 11. CDR1 and CDR2 (germline): MDHEN, SYDVKM. CDR3 DNA sequence: TGTGCCAGCAGTTTCGCCCCCGGTACAGGGGGATACGAGCAGTACTTC. It is translated as CASSFAPGTGGYEQYF. Filled out from reference TRBV28 and TRBJ2-7, the complete variable domain reads DVKVTQSSRYLVKRTGEKVFLECVQDMDHENMFWYRQDPGLGLRLIYFSYDVKMKEKGDIPEGYSVSREKKERFSLILESASTNQTSMYLCASSFAPGTGGYEQYFGPGTRLTVT.

This chain uses TRBV28 with TRBJ2-3; tentatively, D is TRBD2 (6 bases). V dropped 4 bases and J dropped 5 bases, with 10 bases sitting between them. The germline gives CDR1 MDHEN, CDR2 SYDVKM. The CDR3 length is 13 residues. Here the CDR3 DNA reads TGTGCCAGCAGTTCCCTCGGGGGAGATACGCAGTATTTT. This gives the protein CASSSLGGDTQYF.

The chain uses TRBV6-5 and TRBJ2-1, with no clear D. V lost 5 bases and J 10 bases, leaving 12 bases between the germline ends. CDR3 length: 12 residues. The germline V gene has CDR1 MNHEY and CDR2 SVGAGI. CDR3 loop: CASSLFGSEQFF. Here the CDR3 DNA reads TGTGCCAGCAGTCTCTTCGGGTCCGAGCAGTTCTTC.